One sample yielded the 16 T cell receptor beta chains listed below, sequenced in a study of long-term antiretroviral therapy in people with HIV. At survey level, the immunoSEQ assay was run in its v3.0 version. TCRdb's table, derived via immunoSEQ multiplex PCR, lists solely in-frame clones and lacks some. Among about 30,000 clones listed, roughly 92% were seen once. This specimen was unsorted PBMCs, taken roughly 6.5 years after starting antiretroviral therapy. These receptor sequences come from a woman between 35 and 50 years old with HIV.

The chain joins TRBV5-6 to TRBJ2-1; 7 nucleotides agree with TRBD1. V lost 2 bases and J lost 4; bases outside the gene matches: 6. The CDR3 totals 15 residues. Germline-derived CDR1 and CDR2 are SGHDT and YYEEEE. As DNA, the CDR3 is TGTGCCAGCAGCTTCCGGGACAGACCTTACAATGAGCAGTTCTTC. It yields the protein CASSFRDRPYNEQFF.

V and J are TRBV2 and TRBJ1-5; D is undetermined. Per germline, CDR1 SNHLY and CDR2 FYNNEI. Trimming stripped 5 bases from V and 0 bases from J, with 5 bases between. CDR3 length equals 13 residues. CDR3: CASSRDSNQPQHF. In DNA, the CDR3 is TGTGCCAGCAGTAGAGATAGCAATCAGCCCCAGCATTTT.

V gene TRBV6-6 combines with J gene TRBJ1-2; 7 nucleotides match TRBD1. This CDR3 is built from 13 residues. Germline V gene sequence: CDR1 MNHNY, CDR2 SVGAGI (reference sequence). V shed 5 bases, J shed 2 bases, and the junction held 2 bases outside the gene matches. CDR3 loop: CASSLTGNYGYTF. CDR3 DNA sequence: TGTGCCAGCAGTCTGACAGGGAACTATGGCTACACCTTC.

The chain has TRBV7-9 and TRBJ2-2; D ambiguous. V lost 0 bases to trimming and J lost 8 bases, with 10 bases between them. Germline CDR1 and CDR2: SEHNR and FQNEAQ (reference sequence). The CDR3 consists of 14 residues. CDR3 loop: CASSLAIRGGELFF. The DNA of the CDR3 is TGTGCCAGCAGCTTAGCGATCCGAGGTGGGGAGCTGTTTTTT.

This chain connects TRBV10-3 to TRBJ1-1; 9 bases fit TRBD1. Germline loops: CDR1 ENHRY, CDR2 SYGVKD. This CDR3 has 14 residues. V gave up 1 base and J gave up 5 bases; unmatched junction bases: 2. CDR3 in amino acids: CAISELGQGTEAFF. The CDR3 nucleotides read TGTGCCATCAGTGAGTTGGGACAGGGAACTGAAGCTTTCTTT.

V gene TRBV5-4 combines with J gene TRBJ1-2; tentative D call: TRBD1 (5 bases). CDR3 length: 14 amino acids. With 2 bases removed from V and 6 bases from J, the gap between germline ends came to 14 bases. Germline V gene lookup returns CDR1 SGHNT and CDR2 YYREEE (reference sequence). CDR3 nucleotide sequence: TGTGCCAGCAGCTTCAGCGGGGGAAGCAATGGCTACACCTTC. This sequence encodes CASSFSGGSNGYTF.

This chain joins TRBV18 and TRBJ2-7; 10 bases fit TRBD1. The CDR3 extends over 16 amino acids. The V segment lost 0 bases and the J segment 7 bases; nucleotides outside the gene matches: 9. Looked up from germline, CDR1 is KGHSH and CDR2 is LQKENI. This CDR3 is CASSPPNRDRGREQYF. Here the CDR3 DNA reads TGTGCCAGCTCACCACCTAACCGGGACAGGGGTCGAGAGCAGTACTTC. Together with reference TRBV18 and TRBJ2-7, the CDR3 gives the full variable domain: NAGVMQNPRHLVRRRGQEARLRCSPMKGHSHVYWYRQLPEEGLKFMVYLQKENIIDESGMPKERFSAEFPKEGPSILRIQQVVRGDSAAYFCASSPPNRDRGREQYFGPGTRLTVT.

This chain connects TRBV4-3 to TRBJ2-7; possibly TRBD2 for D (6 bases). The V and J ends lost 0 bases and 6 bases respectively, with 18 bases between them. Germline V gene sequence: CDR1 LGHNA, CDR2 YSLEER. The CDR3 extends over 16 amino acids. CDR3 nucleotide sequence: TGCGCCAGCAGCCAAGATTCGGGGGTAGTTGGGCTCGAGCAGTACTTC. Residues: CASSQDSGVVGLEQYF.

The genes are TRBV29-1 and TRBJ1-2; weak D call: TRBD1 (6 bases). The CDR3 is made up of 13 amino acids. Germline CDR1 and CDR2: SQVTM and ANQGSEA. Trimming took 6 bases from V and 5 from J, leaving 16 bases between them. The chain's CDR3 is CSVGPDRSYGYTF. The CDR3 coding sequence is TGCAGCGTCGGCCCCGACAGGTCTTATGGCTACACCTTC.

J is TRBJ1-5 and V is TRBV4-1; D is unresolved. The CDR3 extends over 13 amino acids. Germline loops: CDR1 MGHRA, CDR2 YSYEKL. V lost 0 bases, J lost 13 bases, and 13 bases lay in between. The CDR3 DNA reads TGCGCCAGCAGCCAAGAAAGGTACAGCGCTCAGCATTTT. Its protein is CASSQERYSAQHF.

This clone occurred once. The CDR3 DNA reads TGTGCCAGCAGCTTAGGGGGTCGGGAGACCCAGTACTTC. Residues: CASSLGGRETQYF. The chain couples TRBV11-1 to TRBJ2-5; D gene uncertain. CDR3 length: 13 amino acids. Germline CDR1 is SGHAT and CDR2 is FQDESV (reference sequence). Trimming took off 1 base at V and 5 bases at J, with 8 bases between the two ends.

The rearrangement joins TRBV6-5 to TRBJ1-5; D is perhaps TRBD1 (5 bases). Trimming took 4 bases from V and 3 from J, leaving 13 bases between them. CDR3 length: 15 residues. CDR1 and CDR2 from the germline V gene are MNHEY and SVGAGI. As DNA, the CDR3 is TGTGCCAGCAGTTCCCAAAAAGGGACCAATCAGCCCCAGCATTTT. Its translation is CASSSQKGTNQPQHF.

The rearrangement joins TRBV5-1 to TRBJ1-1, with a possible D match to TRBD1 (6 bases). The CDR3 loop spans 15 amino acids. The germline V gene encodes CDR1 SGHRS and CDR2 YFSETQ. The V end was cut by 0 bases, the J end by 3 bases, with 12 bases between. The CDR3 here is CASSLEGGGDTEAFF. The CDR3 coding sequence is TGCGCCAGCAGCTTGGAGGGGGGAGGCGACACTGAAGCTTTCTTT.

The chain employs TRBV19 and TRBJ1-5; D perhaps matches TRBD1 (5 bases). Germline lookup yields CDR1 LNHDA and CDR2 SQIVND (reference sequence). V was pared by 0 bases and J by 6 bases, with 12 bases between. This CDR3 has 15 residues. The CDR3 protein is CASSIDSRVGQPQHF. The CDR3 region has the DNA TGTGCCAGTAGTATAGACTCCAGGGTAGGTCAGCCCCAGCATTTT.

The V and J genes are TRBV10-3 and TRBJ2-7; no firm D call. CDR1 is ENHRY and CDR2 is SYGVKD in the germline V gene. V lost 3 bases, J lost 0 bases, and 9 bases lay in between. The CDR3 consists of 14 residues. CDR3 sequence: CAISEKVSSYEQYF. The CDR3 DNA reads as TGTGCCATCAGTGAAAAGGTTAGCTCCTACGAGCAGTACTTC.

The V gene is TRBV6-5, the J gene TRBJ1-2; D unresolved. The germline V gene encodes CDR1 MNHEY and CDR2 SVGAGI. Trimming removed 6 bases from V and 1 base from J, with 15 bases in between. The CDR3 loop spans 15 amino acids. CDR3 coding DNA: TGTGCCAGCAGCAACAAGGCGGGGAGTAACTATGGCTACACCTTC. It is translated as CASSNKAGSNYGYTF.